A selection of T cell receptor beta chains follows, all from one sample in a study of T cell repertoires in cytomegalovirus infection. TCRdb re-called the reads through MiXCR, storing one row per CDR3 protein. Of 150,000 to 200,000 distinct CDR3 sequences in the sample, approximately 9.7% were seen once. Specimen: PBMCs. These TCRs come from a human donor in good health (CMV status not recorded). Some clones in this sample may be carry-over from other donors' samples. Each CDR3 is given with its conserved first and last residue. The D gene is left open where the match is weak. Size is stated for part of the rows, as once, few or many counts, or as a class when the clone is expanded.

d_call j_call clone_size v_call cdr3_nt cdr3_aa
. TRBJ2-5 few TRBV7-2 TGTGCCAGCAGCCCAGAGACGTCGTACTTGGAGACCCAGTACTTC CASSPETSYLETQYF
TRBD2 TRBJ2-3 medium-sized TRBV6-2/TRBV6-3 TGTGCCAGCAGGCGGACTAGCGGGGGCGTCAAAACAGATACGCAGTATTTT CASRRTSGGVKTDTQYF
. TRBJ1-1 . TRBV19 TGTGCCAGTAGCGTTATTCCGGGAAACACTGAAGCTTTCTTT CASSVIPGNTEAFF
. TRBJ1-1 few TRBV6-2/TRBV6-3 TGTGCCAGCAGGCTCTCTCTCGGGGCGCTCATCCTGAACACTGAAGCTTTCTTT CASRLSLGALILNTEAFF
. TRBJ1-2 few TRBV30 TGTGCCTGGAGTAAGATTAAAGCCTCAGGGGACGGCTACACCTTC CAWSKIKASGDGYTF
. TRBJ1-2 many TRBV7-2 TGTGCCAGCAGCTTACGGCGCTATGGCTACACCTTC CASSLRRYGYTF
. TRBJ2-1 . TRBV7-4 TGTGCCAGCAGAATAGACAAGGGGGCCTACAATGAGCAGTTCTTC CASRIDKGAYNEQFF
. TRBJ1-1 many TRBV7-9 TGTGCCAGCAGCTTTTCAGGTTCTAACACTGAAGCTTTCTTT CASSFSGSNTEAFF
. TRBJ2-6 . TRBV2 TGTGCCAGCAGTGAAGGGGGACATGCGGGGGCCAACGTCCTGACTTTC CASSEGGHAGANVLTF
TRBD2 TRBJ2-5 . TRBV29-1 TGCAGCGTTGAAGATCCCCGACTAGCGGGGAACCAAGAGACCCAGTACTTC CSVEDPRLAGNQETQYF
TRBD1 TRBJ2-6 many TRBV29-1 TGCAGCGTAAGATGGGCAGGGGGAAAGGGGGCCAACGTCCTGACTTTC CSVRWAGGKGANVLTF
TRBD1 TRBJ2-1 . TRBV19 TGTGCCAGTAGTTGGGGACAGGGAAATGAGCAGTTCTTC CASSWGQGNEQFF
. TRBJ1-6 many TRBV7-2 TGTGCCAGCAGCTTCCGGGCCAAGGATTCACCCCTCCACTTT CASSFRAKDSPLHF
TRBD2 TRBJ2-1 . TRBV12-3/TRBV12-4 TGTGCCAGCAGTTTTAAGGGACGACTAGCGGGAGGTCGGAATGAGCAGTTCTTC CASSFKGRLAGGRNEQFF
. TRBJ1-1 many TRBV11-2 TGTGCCAGCAGCCGAGCAGGGGAGAACACTGAAGCTTTCTTT CASSRAGENTEAFF
. TRBJ2-7 . TRBV30 TGTGCCTGGAGTCGGGACATTGCCTACGAGCAGTACTTC CAWSRDIAYEQYF
TRBD1 TRBJ2-3 many TRBV7-9 TGTGCCAGCAGCCCGCAACAGGGGTGGAGCACAGATACGCAGTATTTT CASSPQQGWSTDTQYF
. TRBJ1-5 . TRBV4-1 TGCGCCAGCAGCCAAGATAGGGGGATTGGCAATCAGCCCCAGCATTTT CASSQDRGIGNQPQHF
. TRBJ1-3 few TRBV7-9 TGTGCCAGCAGCTCAGGAGCTGGAAACACCATATATTTT CASSSGAGNTIYF
TRBD2 TRBJ2-5 many TRBV28 TGTGCCAGCAGAGAGCGGGGCCAAGAGACCCAGTACTTC CASRERGQETQYF
. TRBJ2-7 many TRBV20-1 TGCAGTGCTAGAGGGGCTACCTACGAGCAGTACTTC CSARGATYEQYF
. TRBJ2-5 many TRBV6-2/TRBV6-3 TGTGCCAGCAGTTCGGACAGCCAAGAGACCCAGTACTTC CASSSDSQETQYF
. TRBJ1-1 many TRBV7-9 TGTGCCAGCAGCTTACTCGGGGGAGTTGGAACTGAAGCTTTCTTT CASSLLGGVGTEAFF
. TRBJ2-3 . TRBV29-1 TGCAGCGTTCTAGGGAATACGCAGTATTTT CSVLGNTQYF
. TRBJ2-5 many TRBV4-2 TGTGCCAGCAGCCAAGGGGCGAAGCCAGGGTCAACGGGAGAGACCCAGTACTTC CASSQGAKPGSTGETQYF
. TRBJ2-5 few TRBV6-1 TGTGCCAGCGGAGTCAGGGACCAAGAGACCCAGTACTTC CASGVRDQETQYF
TRBD1 TRBJ2-2 . TRBV5-4 TGTGCCAGCAGACAGGGGCACACCGGGGAGCTGTTTTTT CASRQGHTGELFF
TRBD1 TRBJ1-4 . TRBV7-9 TGTGCCAGCAGCCCCGGGACAGGGAGTGAAAAACTGTTTTTT CASSPGTGSEKLFF
. TRBJ2-3 . TRBV20-1 TGCAGTGCCCCGGAGGAGCTTTGGGTTTCAGATACGCAGTATTTT CSAPEELWVSDTQYF
. TRBJ2-7 many TRBV7-2 TGTGCCAGCAGCTCGATGACGGGGCAGGGCTACGAGCAGTACTTC CASSSMTGQGYEQYF